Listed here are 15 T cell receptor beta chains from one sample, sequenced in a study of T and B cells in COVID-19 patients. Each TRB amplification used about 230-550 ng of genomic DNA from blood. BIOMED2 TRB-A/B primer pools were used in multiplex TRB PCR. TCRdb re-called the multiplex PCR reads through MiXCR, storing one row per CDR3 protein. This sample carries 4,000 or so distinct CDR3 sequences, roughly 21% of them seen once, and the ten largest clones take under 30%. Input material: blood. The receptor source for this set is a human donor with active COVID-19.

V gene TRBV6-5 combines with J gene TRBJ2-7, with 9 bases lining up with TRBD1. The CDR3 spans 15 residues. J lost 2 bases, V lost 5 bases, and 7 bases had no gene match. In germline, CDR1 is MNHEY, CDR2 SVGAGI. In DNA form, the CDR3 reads TGTGCCAGCAGTGTTGGGGACAGGGTCCCCTACGAGCAGTACTTC. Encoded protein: CASSVGDRVPYEQYF.

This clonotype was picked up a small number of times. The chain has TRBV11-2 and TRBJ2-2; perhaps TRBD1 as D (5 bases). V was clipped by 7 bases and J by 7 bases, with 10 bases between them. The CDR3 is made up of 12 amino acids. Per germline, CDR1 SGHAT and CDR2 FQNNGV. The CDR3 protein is CASTKGYGELFF. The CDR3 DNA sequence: TGTGCCAGCACGAAGGGGTACGGGGAGCTGTTTTTT.

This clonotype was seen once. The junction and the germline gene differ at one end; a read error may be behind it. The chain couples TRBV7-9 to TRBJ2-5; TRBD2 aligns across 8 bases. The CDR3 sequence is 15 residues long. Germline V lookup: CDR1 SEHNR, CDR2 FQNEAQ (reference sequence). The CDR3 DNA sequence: TGTGCCAGCAGCGGGGGTAGCGGGGCCCAAGAGACCCGGTACTTC. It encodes CASSGGSGAQETRYF.

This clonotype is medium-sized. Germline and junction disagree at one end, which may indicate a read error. CDR3 sequence: CASGILGTSNTGELFF. Here the CDR3 DNA reads TGTGCCAGTGGTATTCTCGGGACTTCGAACACCGGGGAGCTGTTTTTT. This chain connects TRBV19 to TRBJ2-2; a possible D gene is TRBD2 (6 bases). This CDR3 is 16 amino acids long. CDR1 is LNHDA and CDR2 is SQIVND in the germline V gene (reference sequence).

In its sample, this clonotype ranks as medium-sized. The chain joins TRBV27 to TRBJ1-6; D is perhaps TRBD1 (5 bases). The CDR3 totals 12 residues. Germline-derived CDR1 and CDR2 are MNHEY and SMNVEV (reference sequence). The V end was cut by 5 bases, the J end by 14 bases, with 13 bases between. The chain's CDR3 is CASSQPGLTLHF. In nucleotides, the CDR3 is TGTGCCAGCAGTCAGCCGGGACTTACCCTCCACTTT.

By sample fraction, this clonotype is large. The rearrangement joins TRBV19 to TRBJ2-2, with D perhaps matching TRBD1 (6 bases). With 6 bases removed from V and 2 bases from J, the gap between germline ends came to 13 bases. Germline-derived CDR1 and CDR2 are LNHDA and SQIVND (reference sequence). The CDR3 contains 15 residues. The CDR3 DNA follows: TGTGCCAGTAGACCGACGGACAGAAACACCGGGGAGCTGTTTTTT. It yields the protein CASRPTDRNTGELFF.

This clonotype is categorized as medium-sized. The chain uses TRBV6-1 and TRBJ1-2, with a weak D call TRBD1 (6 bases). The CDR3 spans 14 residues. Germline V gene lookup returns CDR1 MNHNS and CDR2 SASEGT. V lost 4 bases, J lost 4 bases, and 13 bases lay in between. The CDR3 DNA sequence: TGTGCCAGCAGTGTCGACAGGTCCGTCTATGGCTACACCTTC. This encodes CASSVDRSVYGYTF.

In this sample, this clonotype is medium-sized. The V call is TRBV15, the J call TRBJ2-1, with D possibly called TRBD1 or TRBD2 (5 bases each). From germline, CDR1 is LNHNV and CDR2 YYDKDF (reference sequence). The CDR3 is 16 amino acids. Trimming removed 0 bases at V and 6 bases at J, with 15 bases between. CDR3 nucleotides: TGTGCCACCAGCAGAGAACCGGGACGGCAACTCAATGAGCAGTTCTTC. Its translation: CATSREPGRQLNEQFF.

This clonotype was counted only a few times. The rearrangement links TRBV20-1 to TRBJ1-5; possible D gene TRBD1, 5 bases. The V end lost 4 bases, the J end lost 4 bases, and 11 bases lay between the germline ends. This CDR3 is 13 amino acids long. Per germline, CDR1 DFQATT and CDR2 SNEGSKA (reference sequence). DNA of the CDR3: TGCAGTGCTACCCACAGGCCAAATCAGCCCCAGCATTTT. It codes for CSATHRPNQPQHF.

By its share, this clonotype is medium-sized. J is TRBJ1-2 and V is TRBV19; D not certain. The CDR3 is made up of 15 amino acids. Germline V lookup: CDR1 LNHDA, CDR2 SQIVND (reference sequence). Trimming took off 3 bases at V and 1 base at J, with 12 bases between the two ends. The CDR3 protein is CASSIQKGFNYGYTF. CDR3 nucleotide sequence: TGTGCCAGTAGTATTCAAAAGGGTTTTAACTATGGCTACACCTTC.

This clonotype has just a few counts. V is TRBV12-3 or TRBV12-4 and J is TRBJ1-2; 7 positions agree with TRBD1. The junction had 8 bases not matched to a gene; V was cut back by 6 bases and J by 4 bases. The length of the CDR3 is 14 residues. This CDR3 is CASRKGTALYGYTF. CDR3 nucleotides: TGTGCCAGCAGAAAAGGGACAGCGCTCTATGGCTACACCTTC.

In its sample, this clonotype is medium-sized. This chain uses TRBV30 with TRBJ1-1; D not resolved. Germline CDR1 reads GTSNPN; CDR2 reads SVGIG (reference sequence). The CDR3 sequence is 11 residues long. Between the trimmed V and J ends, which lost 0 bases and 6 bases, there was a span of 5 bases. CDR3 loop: CAWSVIPEAFF. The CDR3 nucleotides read TGTGCCTGGAGTGTGATCCCTGAAGCTTTCTTT.

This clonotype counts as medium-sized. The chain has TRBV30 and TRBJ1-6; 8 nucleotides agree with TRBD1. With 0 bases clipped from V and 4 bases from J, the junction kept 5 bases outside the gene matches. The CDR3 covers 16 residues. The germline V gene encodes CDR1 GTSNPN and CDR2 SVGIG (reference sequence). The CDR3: CAWSVRRGLYNSPLHF. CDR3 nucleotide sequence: TGTGCCTGGAGTGTACGCAGGGGGCTGTATAATTCACCCCTCCACTTT.

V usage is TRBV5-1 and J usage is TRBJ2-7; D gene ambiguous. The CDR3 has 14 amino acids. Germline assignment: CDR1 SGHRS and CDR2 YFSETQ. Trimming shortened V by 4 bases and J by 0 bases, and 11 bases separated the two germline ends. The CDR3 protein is CASSLRRNSYEQYF. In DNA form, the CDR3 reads TGCGCCAGCAGCCTAAGACGAAACTCCTACGAGCAGTACTTC.

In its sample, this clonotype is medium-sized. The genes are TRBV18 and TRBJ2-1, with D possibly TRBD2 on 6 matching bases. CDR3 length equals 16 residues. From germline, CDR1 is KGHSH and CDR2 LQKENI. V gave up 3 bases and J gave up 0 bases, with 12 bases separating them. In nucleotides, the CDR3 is TGTGCCAGCTCACCCTCCACCGGGGGCTCCTACAATGAGCAGTTCTTC. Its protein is CASSPSTGGSYNEQFF.